Ten or more counts support the clone carrying this TCR beta chain. Its antigen is currently unknown. These data originate in a study of breast tumors, draining lymph nodes, adjacent tissues. Study-wide results and caveats: Findings are consistent with lymph node origin and intratumoral expansion of most tumor T cells. Tumor TCR diversity was below lymph nodes but above nontumor tissue. The lymph node origin of tumor T cells was framed as consistent with a hypothesis, not demonstrated.

V lost 4 bases and J lost 6; bases outside the gene matches: 11. The CDR3 has 16 residues. Germline lookup yields CDR1 SGDLS and CDR2 YYNGEE. Breast cancer patients provided tissue from their axillary draining lymph nodes. TCRdb re-derived calls from the multiplex PCR reads in MiXCR, one entry per CDR3 protein. The table records under 300,000 distinct CDR3 sequences, less than 45% of them present only once. The TCR was taken from a female donor with breast cancer. Some clones in this sample may be carry-over from other donors' samples. Sequences were obtained from axillary lymph node tissue. This sequence joins TRBV9 and TRBJ2-1; 9 positions agree with TRBD2. The CDR3 protein is CASSLSGLAVSNEQFF. CDR3 in DNA: TGTGCCAGCAGCCTTTCGGGACTAGCAGTTTCCAATGAGCAGTTCTTC. The full variable domain, its missing parts supplied by reference TRBV9 and TRBJ2-1, is DSGVTQTPKHLITATGQRVTLRCSPRSGDLSVYWYQQSLDQGLQFLIQYYNGEERAKGNILERFSAQQFPDLHSELNLSSLELGDSALYFCASSLSGLAVSNEQFFGPGTRLTVL.